This is a list of T cell receptor beta chains from one sample in a study of T cell responses to AZD1222 COVID-19 vaccine. Clones were read by immunoSEQ multiplex PCR, and TCRdb kept only the in-frame ones, dropping some. This repertoire shows around 100,000 clones, around nine tenths found once; its top ten account for approximately 15%. Sequencing was performed on peripheral blood, taken on day 0 of AZD1222 vaccination. Source of these receptors: an adult in good health. Both conserved end residues are part of each CDR3. Fields, in order: clone size, J gene, V gene, D gene, CDR3 DNA, CDR3 protein. The D gene is left open where the match is weak. Size is omitted from some rows. Given values are once, few, many or a class for expanded clones.

>.|TRBJ2-2|TRBV10-1|.
TGCGCCAGCAGCGAGACAAGGGGCACCGGGGAGCTGTTTTTT
CASSETRGTGELFF
>once|TRBJ2-7|TRBV15|.
TGTGCCACCAGCAGACAGGCCTCCTACGAGCAGTACTTC
CATSRQASYEQYF
>.|TRBJ1-2|TRBV5-1|.
TGCGCCAGCAGTGAAGGCGAAAACTATGGCTACACCTTC
CASSEGENYGYTF
>.|TRBJ1-3|TRBV19|.
TGTGCCAGTAGTATAGTTGGATCCTTCTCTGGAAACACCATATATTTT
CASSIVGSFSGNTIYF
>.|TRBJ2-7|TRBV5-6|TRBD1
TGTGCCAGCAGCGGGACAGGGAAGTTATCCGAGCAGTACTTC
CASSGTGKLSEQYF
>once|TRBJ2-2|TRBV29-1|TRBD2
TGCAGCGGAGGCCCCCGGGGAAGCGGGGCAAACACCGGGGAGCTGTTTTTT
CSGGPRGSGANTGELFF
>.|TRBJ2-7|TRBV5-6|TRBD2
TGTGCCAGCAGCTTCAGGACTAGCGGGGGCACCGAGCAGTACTTC
CASSFRTSGGTEQYF
>.|TRBJ1-6|TRBV7-9|.
TGTGCCAGCAGCCCTTGGACTGACCTGAATTCACCCCTCCACTTT
CASSPWTDLNSPLHF
>.|TRBJ1-5|TRBV6-5|.
TGTGCCAGCAGTCACAGAGGTCAGCCCCAGCATTTT
CASSHRGQPQHF
>.|TRBJ2-1|TRBV11-2|.
TGTGCCAGCAGCTTCGGGGTCGAAAGGTCCTACAATGAGCAGTTCTTC
CASSFGVERSYNEQFF
>.|TRBJ2-1|TRBV12-5|.
TGTGCTAGTGCCCCCTCGGGGGGCTTTTACAATGAGCAGTTCTTC
CASAPSGGFYNEQFF
>.|TRBJ1-4|TRBV7-8|.
TGTGCCAGCAACCCCAGCGGTTATGAAAAACTGTTTTTT
CASNPSGYEKLFF
>.|TRBJ1-1|TRBV7-3|.
TGTGCCAGCAGCTTAACAGGGGGCACTGAAGCTTTCTTT
CASSLTGGTEAFF
>.|TRBJ2-1|TRBV12-3/TRBV12-4|.
TGTGCCAGCAGTTCCTACAATGAGCAGTTCTTC
CASSSYNEQFF
>.|TRBJ1-1|TRBV5-1|.
TGCGCCAGCAGCTTGGGGCTATCCCCAGAGAACACTGAAGCTTTCTTT
CASSLGLSPENTEAFF
>.|TRBJ1-5|TRBV18|TRBD1
TGTGCCAGCTCACTAGGGACAGGCAATCAGCCCCAGCATTTT
CASSLGTGNQPQHF
>few|TRBJ2-1|TRBV24-1|.
TGTGCCACTGAGACATCGGGTAGCAATGAGCAGTTCTTC
CATETSGSNEQFF
>.|TRBJ1-2|TRBV5-6|.
TGTGCCAGCAGCTTGGGGCAGTCCAACTATGGCTACACCTTC
CASSLGQSNYGYTF
>.|TRBJ2-7|TRBV6-5|.
TGTGCCAGCATGGCAGGGTCCCGCGAGCAGTACTTC
CASMAGSREQYF
>.|TRBJ1-2|TRBV13|TRBD1
TGTGCCAGCAGCGACAGGGCGCTTAAGGATGGCTACACCTTC
CASSDRALKDGYTF
>.|TRBJ2-7|TRBV19|.
TGTGCCACCGGTCGGAGCTCCTACGAGCAGTACTTC
CATGRSSYEQYF
>.|TRBJ1-5|TRBV5-1|.
TGCGCCAGCAGCGGGAGACCCAATCAGCCCCAGCATTTT
CASSGRPNQPQHF
>.|TRBJ2-6|TRBV29-1|TRBD1
TGCAGCGTTGAAGATCGAGGGACAGGGCCTTCCTACTCTGGGGCCAACGTCCTGACTTTC
CSVEDRGTGPSYSGANVLTF
>.|TRBJ2-7|TRBV10-2|TRBD1
TGCGCCAGCACCAGAAGGGACAGGGGGTCGGACGAGCAGTACTTC
CASTRRDRGSDEQYF
>.|TRBJ2-3|TRBV28|.
TGTGCCAGCAGTCAAAACACCGCCACCCCAACTAGGCAGTATTTT
CASSQNTATPTRQYF
>.|TRBJ2-1|TRBV7-9|.
TGTGCCAGCAGCTTAGAAATGGGTTGGGCCTACAATGAGCAGTTCTTC
CASSLEMGWAYNEQFF
>.|TRBJ1-1|TRBV19|.
TGTGCCAGTAAAGAGGGGCGGGAGTTTAACACTGAAGCTTTCTTT
CASKEGREFNTEAFF
>.|TRBJ2-6|TRBV4-3|.
TGCGCCAGCAGCCAGGGCATTGGGGCCAACGTCCTGACTTTC
CASSQGIGANVLTF
>once|TRBJ1-2|TRBV5-4|.
TGTGCCAGCAGCTTGGATGAAGCGTACAGGGTGGATGGCTACACCTTC
CASSLDEAYRVDGYTF
>.|TRBJ2-3|TRBV15|.
TGTGCCACCAGCAGAGATAGGGGAGCAAGCACAGATACGCAGTATTTT
CATSRDRGASTDTQYF
>.|TRBJ2-7|TRBV5-1|TRBD1
TGCGCCAGCAGCTTGGCCGAGGGGGCTTTGTACTACGAGCAGTACTTC
CASSLAEGALYYEQYF
>.|TRBJ1-4|TRBV7-9|.
TGTGCCAGCAGCTTAGTCCACAGCACAACTAATGAAAAACTGTTTTTT
CASSLVHSTTNEKLFF